The 19 T cell receptor beta chains below come from one sample, sequenced in a study of shared clonotypes between healthy human individuals. Cells designated naive CD8 were CD45RO-negative and were positively selected for CCR7, with terminally differentiated effector memory CD45RA+ cells excluded. Sequencing used immunoSEQ multiplex PCR; TCRdb keeps in-frame clones, though not all of them. Here the sample spans around 1.9 million clones, 93% being singletons. The material sequenced was naive CD8+ T cells from PBMCs. The receptor set was obtained from a young man in good health. Some clones in this sample may be carry-over from other donors' samples.

The chain combines TRBV6-5 with TRBJ1-2; maybe TRBD1 (6 bases). V lost 5 bases, J lost 5 bases, and 15 bases lay in between. Germline CDR1 is MNHEY and CDR2 is SVGAGI. The length of the CDR3 is 14 residues. The CDR3 is CASSRGQAIYGYTF. The CDR3 DNA is TGTGCCAGCAGTCGGGGGCAGGCAATTTATGGCTACACCTTC.

The V and J genes are TRBV5-1 and TRBJ2-7; D call uncertain. V dropped 5 bases and J dropped 0 bases, with 12 bases sitting between them. The CDR3 is 14 amino acids. CDR1 is SGHRS and CDR2 is YFSETQ in the germline V gene. The CDR3 DNA reads TGCGCCAGCAGGGGCGGACGTTCCTCCTACGAGCAGTACTTC. Translating it yields CASRGGRSSYEQYF.

The chain combines TRBV5-6 with TRBJ2-1, with 9 nucleotides matching TRBD2. CDR3 length equals 17 residues. V dropped 2 bases and J dropped 4; count of bases not matched to a gene: 10. Germline V lookup: CDR1 SGHDT, CDR2 YYEEEE. The chain's CDR3 is CASSFGRRLAEYNEQFF. CDR3 in DNA: TGTGCCAGCAGCTTTGGGCGAAGACTAGCGGAGTACAATGAGCAGTTCTTC.

V and J are TRBV5-6 and TRBJ1-5; 9 bases align to TRBD1. Per the germline V gene, CDR1 is SGHDT and CDR2 is YYEEEE. After removal of 5 bases from V and 4 bases from J, the junction contained 7 bases not matched to a gene. The CDR3 spans 15 residues. The CDR3 loop is CASSHGQGINQPQHF. The CDR3 coding sequence is TGTGCCAGCAGTCATGGACAGGGGATAAATCAGCCCCAGCATTTT.

The genes are TRBV7-9 and TRBJ1-1; weak D call: TRBD1 (5 bases). Germline assignment: CDR1 SEHNR and CDR2 FQNEAQ (reference sequence). The V and J ends lost 5 bases and 8 bases respectively, with 21 bases between them. The CDR3 has 15 residues. In DNA, the CDR3 is TGTGCCAGCAGCCCGGCGTCACCGGGGGTAACGGAAGCTTTCTTT. It encodes CASSPASPGVTEAFF. Filled out from reference TRBV7-9 and TRBJ1-1, the complete variable domain reads DTGVSQNPRHKITKRGQNVTFRCDPISEHNRLYWYRQTLGQGPEFLTYFQNEAQLEKSRLLSDRFSAERPKGSFSTLEIQRTEQGDSAMYLCASSPASPGVTEAFFGQGTRLTVV.

This chain links TRBV7-6 with TRBJ2-7; TRBD2 might be the D (5 bases). CDR3 length equals 14 residues. V lost 5 bases, J lost 4 bases, and 15 bases lay in between. CDR1 is SGHVS and CDR2 is FNYEAQ in the germline V gene. This chain's CDR3 is CASSPKEARYEQYF. For the CDR3, the DNA is TGTGCCAGCAGCCCCAAGGAGGCTCGATACGAGCAGTACTTC. Looking up the rest from reference TRBV7-6 and TRBJ2-7 gives the full variable domain: GAGVSQSPRYKVTKRGQDVALRCDPISGHVSLYWYRQALGQGPEFLTYFNYEAQQDKSGLPNDRFSAERPEGSISTLTIQRTEQRDSAMYRCASSPKEARYEQYFGPGTRLTVT.

The chain combines TRBV18 with TRBJ2-5, with TRBD1 identical over 7 bases. CDR3 length equals 17 residues. Germline V gives CDR1 KGHSH, CDR2 LQKENI. V lost 3 bases and J lost 0; bases outside the gene matches: 10. The CDR3, as DNA: TGTGCCAGCTCACCCCCGGGGACAGAAATGTACCAAGAGACCCAGTACTTC. Its translation is CASSPPGTEMYQETQYF.

The rearrangement links TRBV7-9 to TRBJ2-7; D gene unclear. CDR3 length: 12 residues. The germline gives CDR1 SEHNR, CDR2 FQNEAQ (reference sequence). The V end was cut by 0 bases, the J end by 6 bases, with 6 bases between. CDR3 residues: CASSLAAPEQYF. In DNA form, the CDR3 reads TGTGCCAGCAGCTTAGCAGCGCCCGAGCAGTACTTC. Full variable domain (rest looked up from reference TRBV7-9 and TRBJ2-7): DTGVSQNPRHKITKRGQNVTFRCDPISEHNRLYWYRQTLGQGPEFLTYFQNEAQLEKSRLLSDRFSAERPKGSFSTLEIQRTEQGDSAMYLCASSLAAPEQYFGPGTRLTVT.

The V call is TRBV6-1, the J call TRBJ2-6; TRBD1 might be the D (6 bases). In germline, CDR1 is MNHNS, CDR2 SASEGT. Trimming pared 3 bases from V and 4 bases from J, leaving 13 bases between. The CDR3 length is 16 residues. CDR3: CASSEPTGTGANVLTF. CDR3 sequence (DNA): TGTGCCAGCAGTGAGCCCACAGGGACCGGGGCCAACGTCCTGACTTTC.

The chain uses TRBV25-1 and TRBJ2-1; D possibly corresponds to TRBD1 (6 bases). This CDR3 contains 13 residues. Deletions cut 6 bases from V and 9 bases from J, with 15 bases between. The V gene's germline CDR1 is MGHDK and CDR2 SYGVNS. Written as DNA, the CDR3 is TGTGCCAGCAGACAGGGAGTATCTAGTGAGCAGTTCTTC. Amino acid sequence: CASRQGVSSEQFF.

The chain has TRBV15 and TRBJ2-6; either TRBD1 or TRBD2 may supply D (5 bases each). CDR1 LNHNV and CDR2 YYDKDF come from the germline V gene (reference sequence). This CDR3 is built from 17 residues. V was pared by 3 bases and J by 3 bases, with 15 bases between. This chain's CDR3 is CATSSWQGGSGANVLTF. The CDR3 DNA reads TGTGCCACCAGCAGTTGGCAGGGTGGGAGTGGGGCCAACGTCCTGACTTTC.

Notes on this clone: This CDR3 is also generated by other DNA sequences in the sample. The chain has TRBV27 and TRBJ1-2, with a possible D match to TRBD1 (5 bases). From germline, CDR1 is MNHEY and CDR2 SMNVEV (reference sequence). This CDR3 contains 14 residues. V lost 2 bases and J 0 bases, leaving 7 bases between the germline ends. CDR3 coding DNA: TGTGCCAGCAGTTTAACAGGTTCTAACTATGGCTACACCTTC. It translates to CASSLTGSNYGYTF.

The rearrangement uses TRBV27 and TRBJ2-3, with 7 bases that match TRBD2. The CDR3 is 16 residues long. The trim removed 2 bases at V and 0 bases at J, leaving 5 bases unmatched. Germline loops: CDR1 MNHEY, CDR2 SMNVEV (reference sequence). This CDR3 reads CASSLPGLGSTDTQYF. The CDR3 region has the DNA TGTGCCAGCAGTTTACCCGGACTAGGAAGCACAGATACGCAGTATTTT.

This chain uses TRBV9 with TRBJ2-1, with unresolved D. Between the trimmed V and J ends, which lost 4 bases and 5 bases, there was a span of 4 bases. The CDR3 totals 11 residues. CDR1 SGDLS and CDR2 YYNGEE come from the germline V gene. CDR3 sequence reads: CASSQHNEQFF. DNA of the CDR3: TGTGCCAGCAGCCAACACAATGAGCAGTTCTTC.

Turning to this clone: This specimen includes other DNA sequences encoding the same CDR3. CDR3 DNA: TGTGCCAGCAGTTTATATGGGGAAACTGAAGCTTTCTTT. It is translated as CASSLYGETEAFF. The rearrangement uses TRBV28 and TRBJ1-1, with no clear D. The CDR3 contains 13 residues. Trimming took 1 base from V and 5 from J, leaving 8 bases between them. The V gene's germline CDR1 is MDHEN and CDR2 SYDVKM.

The CDR3 DNA reads as TGTGCCAGCAAGTTGACAGGGGGGGGAGAGACCCAGTACTTC. Its translation: CASKLTGGGETQYF. The chain links TRBV2 to TRBJ2-5; 9 bases are a match to TRBD1. This CDR3 spans 14 amino acids. Germline trimming cut 7 bases from V and 4 bases from J; bases unmatched to any gene: 7. Germline CDR1 reads SNHLY; CDR2 reads FYNNEI.

The CDR3 loop reads CASRPKGLAGLNTGELFF. CDR3 nucleotides: TGTGCCAGTAGGCCGAAAGGGCTAGCGGGATTGAACACCGGGGAGCTGTTTTTT. The chain recombines TRBV27 with TRBJ2-2, with 9 bases matching TRBD2. Trimming at V came to 9 bases and at J to 1 base, leaving 15 bases not matched to a gene. Looked up from germline, CDR1 is MNHEY and CDR2 is SMNVEV (reference sequence). There are 18 residues in the CDR3.

This clone has just one count. The rearrangement links TRBV29-1 to TRBJ1-1; a weak D match, TRBD1 (6 bases). V was shortened by 8 bases and J by 1 base, with 17 bases between the two germline ends. The CDR3 has 14 residues. The germline gives CDR1 SQVTM, CDR2 ANQGSEA. The CDR3 DNA reads TGCAGCAGCCTCGGGGGCGAGGGGAACACTGAAGCTTTCTTT. This gives the protein CSSLGGEGNTEAFF.

The gene calls are TRBV28 and TRBJ2-2, with 11 bases that match TRBD2. With 3 bases clipped from V and 7 bases from J, the junction kept 7 bases outside the gene matches. CDR1 and CDR2 (germline): MDHEN, SYDVKM. The CDR3 is 16 residues long. CDR3 sequence: CASSFPSGRRDGELFF. The CDR3 DNA is TGTGCCAGCAGTTTCCCTAGCGGGAGGCGGGACGGGGAGCTGTTTTTT. Based on the CDR3 plus reference TRBV28 and TRBJ2-2, the full variable domain is DVKVTQSSRYLVKRTGEKVFLECVQDMDHENMFWYRQDPGLGLRLIYFSYDVKMKEKGDIPEGYSVSREKKERFSLILESASTNQTSMYLCASSFPSGRRDGELFFGEGSRLTVL.